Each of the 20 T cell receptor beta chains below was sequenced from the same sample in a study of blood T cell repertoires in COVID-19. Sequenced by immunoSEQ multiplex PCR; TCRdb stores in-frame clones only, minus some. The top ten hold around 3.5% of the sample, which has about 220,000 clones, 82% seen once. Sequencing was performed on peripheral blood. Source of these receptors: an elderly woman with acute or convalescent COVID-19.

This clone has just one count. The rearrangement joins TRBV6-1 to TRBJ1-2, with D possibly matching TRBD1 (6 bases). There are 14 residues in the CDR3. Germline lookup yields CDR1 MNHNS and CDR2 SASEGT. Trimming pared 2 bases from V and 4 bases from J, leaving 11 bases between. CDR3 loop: CASSERTESYGYTF. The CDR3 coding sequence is TGTGCCAGCAGTGAAAGGACAGAGAGCTATGGCTACACCTTC.

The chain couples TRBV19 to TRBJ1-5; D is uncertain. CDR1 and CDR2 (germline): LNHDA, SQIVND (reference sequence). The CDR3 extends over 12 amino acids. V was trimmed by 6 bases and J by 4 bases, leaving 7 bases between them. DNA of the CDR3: TGTGCCAGTAGGTATCGTAATCAGCCCCAGCATTTT. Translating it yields CASRYRNQPQHF.

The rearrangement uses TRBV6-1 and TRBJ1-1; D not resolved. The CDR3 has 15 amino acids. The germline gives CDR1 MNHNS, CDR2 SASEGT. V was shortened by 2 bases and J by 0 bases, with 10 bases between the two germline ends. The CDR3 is CASSEREGLNTEAFF. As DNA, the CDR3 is TGTGCCAGCAGTGAAAGGGAGGGCTTGAACACTGAAGCTTTCTTT.

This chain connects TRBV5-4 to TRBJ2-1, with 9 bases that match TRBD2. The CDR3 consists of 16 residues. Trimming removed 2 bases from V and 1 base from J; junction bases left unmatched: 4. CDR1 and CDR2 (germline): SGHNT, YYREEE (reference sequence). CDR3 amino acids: CASSLKSGGSYNEQFF. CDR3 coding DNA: TGTGCCAGCAGCTTAAAGAGCGGGGGGTCCTACAATGAGCAGTTCTTC. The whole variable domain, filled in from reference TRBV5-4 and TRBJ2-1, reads ETGVTQSPTHLIKTRGQQVTLRCSSQSGHNTVSWYQQALGQGPQFIFQYYREEENGRGNFPPRFSGLQFPNYSSELNVNALELDDSALYLCASSLKSGGSYNEQFFGPGTRLTVL.

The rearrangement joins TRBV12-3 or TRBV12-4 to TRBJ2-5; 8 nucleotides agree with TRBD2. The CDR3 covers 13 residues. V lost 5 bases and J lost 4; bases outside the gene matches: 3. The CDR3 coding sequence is TGTGCCAGCAGTCGGGGGGGCCGAGAGACCCAGTACTTC. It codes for CASSRGGRETQYF.

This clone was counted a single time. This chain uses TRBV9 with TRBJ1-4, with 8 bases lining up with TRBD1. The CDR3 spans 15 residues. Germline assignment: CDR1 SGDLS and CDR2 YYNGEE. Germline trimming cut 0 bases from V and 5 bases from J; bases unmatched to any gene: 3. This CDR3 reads CASSVGNRGNEKLFF. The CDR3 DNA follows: TGTGCCAGCAGCGTAGGAAACAGGGGGAATGAAAAACTGTTTTTT. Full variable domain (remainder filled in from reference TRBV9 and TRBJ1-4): DSGVTQTPKHLITATGQRVTLRCSPRSGDLSVYWYQQSLDQGLQFLIQYYNGEERAKGNILERFSAQQFPDLHSELNLSSLELGDSALYFCASSVGNRGNEKLFFGSGTQLSVL.

Here the CDR3 DNA reads TGTGCCAGCCGAGACAGGGGTTGGGAGACCCAGTACTTC. Its protein product is CASRDRGWETQYF. The chain uses TRBV25-1 and TRBJ2-5; 8 positions agree with TRBD1. The CDR3 has 13 residues. Per the germline V gene, CDR1 is MGHDK and CDR2 is SYGVNS. J was trimmed by 5 bases and V by 8 bases; bases with no gene match: 7.

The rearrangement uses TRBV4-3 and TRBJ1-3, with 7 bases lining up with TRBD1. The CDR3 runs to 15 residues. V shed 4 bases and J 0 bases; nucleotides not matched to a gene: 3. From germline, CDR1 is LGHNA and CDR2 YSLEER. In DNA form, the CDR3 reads TGCGCCAGCAGCCTTAACAGGGGCTCTGGAAACACCATATATTTT. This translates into CASSLNRGSGNTIYF.

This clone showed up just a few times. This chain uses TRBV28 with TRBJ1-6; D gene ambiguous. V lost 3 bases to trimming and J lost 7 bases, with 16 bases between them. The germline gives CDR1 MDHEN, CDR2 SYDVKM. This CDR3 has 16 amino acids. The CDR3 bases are TGTGCCAGCAGTTTTGGGAGGGAGGTAAAGAATTCACCCCTCCACTTT. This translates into CASSFGREVKNSPLHF.

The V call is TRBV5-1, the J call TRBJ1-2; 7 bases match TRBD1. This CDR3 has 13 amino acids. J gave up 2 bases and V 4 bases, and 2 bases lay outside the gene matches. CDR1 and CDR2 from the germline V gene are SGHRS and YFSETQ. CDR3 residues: CASSGGQNYGYTF. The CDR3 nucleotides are TGCGCCAGCAGCGGGGGACAGAACTATGGCTACACCTTC.

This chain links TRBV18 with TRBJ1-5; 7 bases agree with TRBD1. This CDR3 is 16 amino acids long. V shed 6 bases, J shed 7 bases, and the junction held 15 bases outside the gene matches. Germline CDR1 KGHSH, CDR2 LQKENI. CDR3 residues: CASSMASAGGWQPQHF. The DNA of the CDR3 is TGTGCCAGCTCCATGGCCTCCGCAGGGGGGTGGCAGCCCCAGCATTTT.

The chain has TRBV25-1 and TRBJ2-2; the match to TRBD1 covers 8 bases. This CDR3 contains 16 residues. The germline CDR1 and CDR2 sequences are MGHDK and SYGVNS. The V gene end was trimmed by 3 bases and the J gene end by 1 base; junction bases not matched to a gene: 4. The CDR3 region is CASSDAGTGNTGELFF. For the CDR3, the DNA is TGTGCCAGCAGTGATGCCGGGACAGGGAACACCGGGGAGCTGTTTTTT. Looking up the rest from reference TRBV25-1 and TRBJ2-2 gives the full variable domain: EADIYQTPRYLVIGTGKKITLECSQTMGHDKMYWYQQDPGMELHLIHYSYGVNSTEKGDLSSESTVSRIRTEHFPLTLESARPSHTSQYLCASSDAGTGNTGELFFGEGSRLTVL.

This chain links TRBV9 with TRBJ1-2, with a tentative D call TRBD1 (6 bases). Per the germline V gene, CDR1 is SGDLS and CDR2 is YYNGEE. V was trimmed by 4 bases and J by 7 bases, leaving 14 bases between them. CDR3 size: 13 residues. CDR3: CASSSTGGGGYTF. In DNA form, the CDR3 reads TGTGCCAGCAGCTCTACGGGGGGCGGTGGCTACACCTTC.

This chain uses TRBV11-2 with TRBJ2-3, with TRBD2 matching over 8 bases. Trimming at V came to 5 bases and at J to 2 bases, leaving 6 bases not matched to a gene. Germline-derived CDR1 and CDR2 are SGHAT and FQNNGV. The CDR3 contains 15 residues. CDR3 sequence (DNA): TGTGCCAGCAGCCAGAGCGGGGGAATCACAGATACGCAGTATTTT. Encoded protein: CASSQSGGITDTQYF. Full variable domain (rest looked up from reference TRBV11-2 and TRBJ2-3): EAGVAQSPRYKIIEKRQSVAFWCNPISGHATLYWYQQILGQGPKLLIQFQNNGVVDDSQLPKDRFSAERLKGVDSTLKIQPAKLEDSAVYLCASSQSGGITDTQYFGPGTRLTVL.

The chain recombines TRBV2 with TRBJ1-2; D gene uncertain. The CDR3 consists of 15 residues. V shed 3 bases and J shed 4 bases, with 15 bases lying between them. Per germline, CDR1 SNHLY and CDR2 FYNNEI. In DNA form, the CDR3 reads TGTGCCAGCAGTGAGCTGCGAGCGACGGGCTATGGCTACACCTTC. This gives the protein CASSELRATGYGYTF. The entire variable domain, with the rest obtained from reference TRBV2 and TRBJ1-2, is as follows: EPEVTQTPSHQVTQMGQEVILRCVPISNHLYFYWYRQILGQKVEFLVSFYNNEISEKSEIFDDQFSVERPDGSNFTLKIRSTKLEDSAMYFCASSELRATGYGYTFGSGTRLTVV.

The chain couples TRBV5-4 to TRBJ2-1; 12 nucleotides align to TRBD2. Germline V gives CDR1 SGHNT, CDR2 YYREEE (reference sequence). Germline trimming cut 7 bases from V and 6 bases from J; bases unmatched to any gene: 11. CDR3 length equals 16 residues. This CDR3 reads CASHASGGAEVNEQFF. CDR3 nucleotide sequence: TGTGCCAGCCATGCTAGCGGGGGGGCCGAGGTCAATGAGCAGTTCTTC.

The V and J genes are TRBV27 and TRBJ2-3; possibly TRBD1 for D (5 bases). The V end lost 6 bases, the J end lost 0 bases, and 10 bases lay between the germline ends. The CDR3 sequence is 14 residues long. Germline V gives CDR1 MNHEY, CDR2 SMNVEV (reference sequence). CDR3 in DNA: TGTGCCAGCAGCCAGGGATATAGCACAGATACGCAGTATTTT. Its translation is CASSQGYSTDTQYF.

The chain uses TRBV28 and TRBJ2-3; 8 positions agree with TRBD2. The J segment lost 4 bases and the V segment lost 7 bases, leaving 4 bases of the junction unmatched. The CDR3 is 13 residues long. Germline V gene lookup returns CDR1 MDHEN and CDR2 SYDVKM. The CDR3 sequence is CASTDGGADTQYF. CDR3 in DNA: TGTGCCAGCACAGACGGGGGGGCAGATACGCAGTATTTT.

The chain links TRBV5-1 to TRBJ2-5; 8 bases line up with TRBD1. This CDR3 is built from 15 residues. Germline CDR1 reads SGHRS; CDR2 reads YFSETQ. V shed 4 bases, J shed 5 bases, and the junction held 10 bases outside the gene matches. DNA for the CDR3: TGCGCCAGCAGCCCTCTAAGGACAGGGACGGAGACCCAGTACTTC. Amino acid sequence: CASSPLRTGTETQYF.

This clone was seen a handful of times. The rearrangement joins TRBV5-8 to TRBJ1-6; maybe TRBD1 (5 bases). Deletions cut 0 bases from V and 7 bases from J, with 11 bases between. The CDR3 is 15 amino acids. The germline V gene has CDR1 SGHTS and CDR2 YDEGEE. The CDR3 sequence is CASSLGRDGNSPLHF. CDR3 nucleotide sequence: TGTGCCAGCAGCTTGGGGCGGGACGGGAATTCACCCCTCCACTTT.